This is a list of T cell receptor beta chains from one sample in a study of shared clonotypes between healthy human individuals. Clones were sequenced by immunoSEQ multiplex PCR, and TCRdb holds only the in-frame ones, with some missing. Among about 2.1 million clones, 85% to 95% were seen once, and the ten largest hold roughly 1.7%. The sample consisted of naive CD8+ T cells from PBMCs. All receptors come from a man between 18 and 29 years old in good health. Some clones in this sample may be carry-over from other donors' samples. Each CDR3 is given with its conserved first and last residue. The order of the fields is V gene, D gene, clone size, J gene, CDR3 DNA, CDR3 protein. The D gene is left open where the match is weak. A row's size may be missing; if present it is once, few, many or a size class.

TRBV11-2,NA,NA,TRBJ2-7,TGTGCCAGCAGCTTAGAAGTCAGAGACTCCTACGAGCAGTACTTC,CASSLEVRDSYEQYF
TRBV10-3,NA,NA,TRBJ1-1,TGTGCCGTCACATCGGGTTTGAACACTGAAGCTTTCTTT,CAVTSGLNTEAFF
TRBV6-6,NA,once,TRBJ1-1,TGTGCCAGCAGTTACGGGATCTTTCGAGGGACTGAAGCTTTCTTT,CASSYGIFRGTEAFF
TRBV29-1,NA,NA,TRBJ2-7,TGCAGCGTTCTCCGCGACTACGAGCAGTACTTC,CSVLRDYEQYF
TRBV5-6,NA,NA,TRBJ2-1,TGTGCCAGCAGCCCCGGATTTGCTTACAATGAGCAGTTCTTC,CASSPGFAYNEQFF
TRBV6-5,NA,NA,TRBJ2-7,TGTGCCAGCAGTTACTCAGTAGGCAGGAGAACCTACGAGCAGTACTTC,CASSYSVGRRTYEQYF
TRBV27,NA,NA,TRBJ2-4,TGTGCCAGCAGTTTGTCGGCTAATCAAAACATTCAGTACTTC,CASSLSANQNIQYF
TRBV4-1,NA,NA,TRBJ2-2,TGCGCCAGCAGCCCCTTGGGTGTCCAGTTATACACCGGGGAGCTGTTTTTT,CASSPLGVQLYTGELFF
TRBV27,NA,NA,TRBJ2-5,TGTGCCAGCAGTTCGGACGTCTCCCAAGAGACCCAGTACTTC,CASSSDVSQETQYF
TRBV4-1,TRBD1,once,TRBJ1-2,TGCGCCAGCAGCCAAGTGGTAGGGGGCAACTATGGCTACACCTTC,CASSQVVGGNYGYTF
TRBV29-1,NA,NA,TRBJ2-7,TGCAGCGTAGCCTCGGGTTCTGCCTACGAGCAGTACTTC,CSVASGSAYEQYF